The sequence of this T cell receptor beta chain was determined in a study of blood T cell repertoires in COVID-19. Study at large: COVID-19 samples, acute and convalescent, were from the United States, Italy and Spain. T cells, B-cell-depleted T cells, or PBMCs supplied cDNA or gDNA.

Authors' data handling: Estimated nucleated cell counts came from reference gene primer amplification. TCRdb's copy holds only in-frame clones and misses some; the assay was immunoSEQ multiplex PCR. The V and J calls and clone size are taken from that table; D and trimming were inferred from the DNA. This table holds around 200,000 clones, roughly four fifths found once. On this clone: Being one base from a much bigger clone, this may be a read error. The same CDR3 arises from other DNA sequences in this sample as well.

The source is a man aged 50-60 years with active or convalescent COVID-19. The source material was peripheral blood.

The CDR3 is CASSLAQNTEAFF. CDR3 nucleotide sequence: TGCGCCAGCAGCTTGGCCCAAAACACTGAAGCTTTCTTT. This sequence joins TRBV5-1 and TRBJ1-1; D unclear. The CDR3 runs 13 residues. Germline V gene lookup returns CDR1 SGHRS and CDR2 YFSETQ. V lost 0 bases, J lost 2 bases, and 5 bases lay in between. The full variable domain, its missing parts supplied by reference TRBV5-1 and TRBJ1-1, is KAGVTQTPRYLIKTRGQQVTLSCSPISGHRSVSWYQQTPGQGLQFLFEYFSETQRNKGNFPGRFSGRQFSNSRSEMNVSTLELGDSALYLCASSLAQNTEAFFGQGTRLTVV.